This TCR beta chain was documented in a study of CD8 T cells in ankylosing spondylitis (dated by TCRdb to the late 2010s). At the level of the whole study: T cell receptor beta repertoires were profiled in healthy donors and ankylosing spondylitis patients so that disease-linked TCR variants could be found. The full study cohort was made up of under 30 ankylosing spondylitis patients and approximately 100 healthy donors. Peripheral blood was sampled, and synovial fluid was also collected from ankylosing spondylitis patients.

Sequencing used an Illumina HiSeq 2500. TCR beta libraries were prepared by quantitative 5'-RACE with molecular barcodes. Per the original workflow: A new computational method, built on a probabilistic model of VDJ rearrangement, was used to identify disease-linked TCR variants. Through fastp at Q25 and MiXCR, TCRdb rebuilt clones from the public reads, retaining in-frame beta chains. A single entry per CDR3 protein holds the most common genes and DNA from its merged rows. TCRdb's processing, not the authors', yielded these V and J calls. In all, the sample holds 150,000 to 200,000 distinct CDR3 sequences, and around 32% of those were seen once. Around 6.2% of the sample is taken by the ten largest. Findings and caveats that apply to the study as a whole: Significant enrichment of the disease-linked clones was reported in matched synovial fluid samples from ankylosing spondylitis patients. The disease-linked clones showed a CD8+ phenotype and occurred at relatively low frequencies in peripheral blood. Blood from ankylosing spondylitis patients appeared to be characterized by a TCR beta motif composed of about eight highly homologous amino acid variants. Some TCR beta motif variants had previously been reported in synovial fluid and blood of reactive arthritis patients, which suggested common disease-initiation mechanisms.

The junction shows trimming of 8 bases on V and 4 bases on J, plus 18 bases between the germline ends. Via the germline V gene, CDR1 is ENHRY and CDR2 SYGVKD. CDR3 length: 14 amino acids, cysteine to phenylalanine. The CDR3 DNA has 42 bases and is translated from base 1. Synovial fluid samples were paired with blood samples taken from the same ankylosing spondylitis patients. In this sample, this clonotype turned up once. Its target antigen remains unknown. There are no base qualities to consult, and no much larger clone falls within one base. Just one read gives weak support. This sequence originates from a male donor with ankylosing spondylitis. Sequences were obtained from synovial fluid, either unsorted or a sorted T cell fraction (not recorded which). The receptor chain draws on TRBV10-3 and TRBJ2-7; the D gene is perhaps TRBD1, from 6 matching bases. The CDR3 here reads CAIGGPDRTYEQYF. The base sequence is TGTGCCATCGGGGGCCCGGACAGAACTTACGAGCAGTACTTC.